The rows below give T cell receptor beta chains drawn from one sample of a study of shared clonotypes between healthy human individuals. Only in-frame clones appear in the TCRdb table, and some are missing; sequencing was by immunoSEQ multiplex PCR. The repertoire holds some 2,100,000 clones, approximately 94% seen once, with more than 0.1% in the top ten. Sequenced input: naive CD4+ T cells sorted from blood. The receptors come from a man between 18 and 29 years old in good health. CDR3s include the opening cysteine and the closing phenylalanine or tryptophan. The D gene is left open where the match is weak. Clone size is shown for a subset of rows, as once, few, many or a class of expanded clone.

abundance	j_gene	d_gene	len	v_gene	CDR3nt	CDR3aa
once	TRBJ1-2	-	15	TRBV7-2	TGTGCCAGCAGCTTAACCCGGGACGGCATCTATGGCTACACCTTC	CASSLTRDGIYGYTF
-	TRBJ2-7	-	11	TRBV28	TGTGCCAGCCTTCGATCCTACGAGCAGTACTTC	CASLRSYEQYF
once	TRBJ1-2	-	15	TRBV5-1	TGCGCCAGCAGCCTAAACCCAGGGTCGGGGGATGGCTACACCTTC	CASSLNPGSGDGYTF
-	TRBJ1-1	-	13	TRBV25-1	TGTGCCAGCAGTGTAGGGGTTGGTACTGAAGCTTTCTTT	CASSVGVGTEAFF
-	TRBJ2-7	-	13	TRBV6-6	TGTGCCAGCAGTTTACTCATGGGACACGAGCAGTACTTC	CASSLLMGHEQYF
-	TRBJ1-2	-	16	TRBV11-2	TGTGCCAGCAGCTTAGGGATCGGGGCGGCTAACTATGGCTACACCTTC	CASSLGIGAANYGYTF
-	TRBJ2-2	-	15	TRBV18	TGTGCCAGCTCAGAGGCCCAATCGAACACCGGGGAGCTGTTTTTT	CASSEAQSNTGELFF
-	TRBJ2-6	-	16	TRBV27	TGTGCCAGCAGTTGGGTACCGAGTTCTGGGGCCAACGTCCTGACTTTC	CASSWVPSSGANVLTF
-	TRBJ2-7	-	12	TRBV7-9	TGTGCCAGCAGCTTAGTATTTTCCGAGCAGTACTTC	CASSLVFSEQYF
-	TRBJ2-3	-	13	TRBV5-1	TGCGCCAGCAGCCCGGTGGGCACAGATACGCAGTATTTT	CASSPVGTDTQYF
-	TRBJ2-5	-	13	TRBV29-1	TGCAGCGTTTCAAAGGGCAACCAAGAGACCCAGTACTTC	CSVSKGNQETQYF
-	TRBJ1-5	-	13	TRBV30	TGTGCCTGGGGAGACAGTGGGGATCAGCCCCAGCATTTT	CAWGDSGDQPQHF
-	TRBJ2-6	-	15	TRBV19	TGTGCCAGTAGTGCCATTGCCTCTGGGGCCAACGTCCTGACTTTC	CASSAIASGANVLTF
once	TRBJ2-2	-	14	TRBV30	TGTGCCTGGAAAACAGGGCCGAACACCGGGGAGCTGTTTTTT	CAWKTGPNTGELFF
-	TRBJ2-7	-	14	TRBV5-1	TGCGCCAGCAGCATCGGGACTCTCTCCTACGAGCAGTACTTC	CASSIGTLSYEQYF